The entry below gives a single T cell receptor beta chain sequence along with its context. In this sample, this clonotype turned up many times. This receptor's antigen is unknown. No much larger clonotype is one base removed from it; base qualities were not supplied. This record comes from a study of T-cell reconstitution after alpha-beta-depleted transplantation in children (dated by TCRdb to 2016 to 2017). As for the study more broadly: T-cell immune reconstitution after TCRalphabeta/CD19-depleted allogeneic hematopoietic cell transplantation in children was quantitatively tracked in the study by means of TCR repertoire profiling.

The library was built by means of PCR. The instrument given in TCRdb is Illumina HiSeq 2500. Molecular barcoding was employed in the preparation of TCR libraries, with unique molecular identifiers being used to normalize TCRbeta repertoire quantification. The raw public reads went through TCRdb reprocessing: fastp at Q25, MiXCR clone calling, in-frame beta chains kept. One record per CDR3 amino acid sequence lists the most common genes and DNA. The sample table shows around 96,000 distinct CDR3 sequences, and 12% are seen once. Jointly, the top ten make up roughly 14% of the sample. Via the germline V gene, CDR1 is SGHTA and CDR2 FQGNSA. Counted from cysteine to phenylalanine, this CDR3 has 15 amino acids. Just CDR3 DNA is preserved here, 45 bases in frame from base 1. Trimming removed 5 bases from V and 9 bases from J, leaving 20 bases between the germline ends.

The specimen comprised PBMCs from the stem cell graft donor, sampled from the stem cell graft. The clonotype was recovered from a human donor who donated a stem cell graft to a child with inherited bone marrow failure. The chain is encoded by TRBV7-2 joined to TRBJ2-4; the D segment might be TRBD1 or TRBD2, since each matches 6 bases. Here is the DNA: TGTGCCAGCAGCCCCGGGGGCTCCGTTCAAGTCATTCAGTACTTC. Translated, this is CASSPGGSVQVIQYF.